One sample yielded the 15 T cell receptor beta chains listed below, sequenced in a study of OX40 agonist ivuxolimab in advanced cancers. Profiled with immunoSEQ multiplex PCR; TCRdb holds only in-frame clones, not every one. Here the sample spans over 55,000 clones, roughly 84% being singletons. Here the sequenced sample was CD4+ or CD8+ T cells sorted from blood, taken in a trial of the OX40 agonist ivuxolimab. These receptors all stem from an adult with an advanced solid tumor such as melanoma, head and neck, liver or kidney cancer.

This clone was observed a few times. The rearrangement uses TRBV25-1 and TRBJ2-2; D is unresolved. Between the trimmed V and J ends, which lost 3 bases and 8 bases, there was a span of 16 bases. Germline assignment: CDR1 MGHDK and CDR2 SYGVNS. This CDR3 has 15 amino acids. In DNA form, the CDR3 reads TGTGCCAGCAGTGACCGTTTAGGTGGTGCTGGGGAGCTGTTTTTT. Encoded protein: CASSDRLGGAGELFF.

The V call is TRBV7-6, the J call TRBJ2-3; no definite D call. CDR1 is SGHVS, CDR2 FNYEAQ, per germline. The CDR3 is 13 amino acids. Trimming removed 4 bases from V and 4 bases from J, with 9 bases in between. The CDR3 protein is CASSYRWSDTQYF. The CDR3 coding sequence is TGTGCCAGCAGCTATCGTTGGTCAGATACGCAGTATTTT.

The chain recombines TRBV25-1 with TRBJ2-7, with TRBD1 matching over 8 bases. The junction had 8 bases not matched to a gene; V was cut back by 4 bases and J by 3 bases. The CDR3 length is 15 residues. Germline lookup yields CDR1 MGHDK and CDR2 SYGVNS. Written as DNA, the CDR3 is TGTGCCAGCAGTGGAGGACAGGGCGGGTTCTACGAGCAGTACTTC. Translation: CASSGGQGGFYEQYF.

The chain uses TRBV5-8 and TRBJ1-5; D remains unclear. Per the germline V gene, CDR1 is SGHTS and CDR2 is YDEGEE. The length of the CDR3 is 14 residues. V dropped 5 bases and J dropped 3 bases, with 12 bases sitting between them. As DNA, the CDR3 is TGTGCCAGCAGGCGGAGGGAATACAATCAGCCCCAGCATTTT. This encodes CASRRREYNQPQHF.

The chain uses TRBV27 and TRBJ2-1; D perhaps matches TRBD2 (6 bases). Trimming stripped 7 bases from V and 8 bases from J, with 15 bases between. The CDR3 has 13 residues. Germline V gives CDR1 MNHEY, CDR2 SMNVEV (reference sequence). The DNA of the CDR3 is TGTGCCAGCAACTCGGGGGTGGTCGATGAGCAGTTCTTC. It specifies CASNSGVVDEQFF.

The chain uses TRBV5-1 and TRBJ2-6, with D perhaps matching TRBD2 (5 bases). Germline CDR1 SGHRS, CDR2 YFSETQ. The CDR3 runs to 15 residues. Trimming took off 0 bases at V and 4 bases at J, with 8 bases between the two ends. The CDR3 coding sequence is TGCGCCAGCAGCTTGGGCGGGCGAGGGGCCAACGTCCTGACTTTC. Its protein is CASSLGGRGANVLTF. Full variable domain (missing parts from reference TRBV5-1 and TRBJ2-6): KAGVTQTPRYLIKTRGQQVTLSCSPISGHRSVSWYQQTPGQGLQFLFEYFSETQRNKGNFPGRFSGRQFSNSRSEMNVSTLELGDSALYLCASSLGGRGANVLTFGAGSRLTVL.

V usage is TRBV27 and J usage is TRBJ1-2; D remains unclear. CDR1 and CDR2 (germline): MNHEY, SMNVEV (reference sequence). The length of the CDR3 is 13 residues. Trimming took off 6 bases at V and 2 bases at J, with 10 bases between the two ends. The chain's CDR3 is CASRGSGNYGYTF. The CDR3 nucleotides are TGTGCCAGCAGAGGATCGGGAAACTATGGCTACACCTTC.

This sequence joins TRBV2 and TRBJ2-3; a possible D gene is TRBD2 (6 bases). The ends were cut back, 2 bases at V and 2 bases at J, with 14 bases in the middle. The CDR3 spans 16 residues. CDR1 and CDR2 (germline): SNHLY, FYNNEI. CDR3 bases: TGTGCCAGCAGTGAAAGGGCGGGGCCAATCACAGATACGCAGTATTTT. It yields the protein CASSERAGPITDTQYF. The entire variable domain, with the rest obtained from reference TRBV2 and TRBJ2-3, is as follows: EPEVTQTPSHQVTQMGQEVILRCVPISNHLYFYWYRQILGQKVEFLVSFYNNEISEKSEIFDDQFSVERPDGSNFTLKIRSTKLEDSAMYFCASSERAGPITDTQYFGPGTRLTVL.

This clone appeared a few times. The rearrangement links TRBV9 to TRBJ1-1, with D hard to call. CDR3 size: 14 residues. Looked up from germline, CDR1 is SGDLS and CDR2 is YYNGEE. V lost 5 bases and J lost 0, with 11 bases in between. DNA for the CDR3: TGTGCCAGCAGTGGGCGGGAGTTGAACACTGAAGCTTTCTTT. Its protein is CASSGRELNTEAFF.

The chain carries TRBV10-2 and TRBJ2-7; possibly TRBD1 for D (5 bases). V was pared by 2 bases and J by 6 bases, with 17 bases between. Germline V lookup: CDR1 WSHSY, CDR2 SAAADI. This CDR3 contains 15 residues. CDR3 in DNA: TGCGCCAGCAGTGAGAGGGGCAGGGTGTCTTCCGAGCAGTACTTC. This translates into CASSERGRVSSEQYF.

The J gene is TRBJ1-2, the V gene TRBV19; D not certain. This CDR3 has 15 residues. Germline-derived CDR1 and CDR2 are LNHDA and SQIVND (reference sequence). With 4 bases removed from V and 8 bases from J, the gap between germline ends came to 20 bases. CDR3 DNA: TGTGCCAGTAGTACCCCGGACTTAATCCGAAGAGGCTACACCTTC. It encodes CASSTPDLIRRGYTF.

The chain employs TRBV9 and TRBJ2-5; D gene uncertain. The CDR3 contains 13 residues. V lost 0 bases and J lost 2, with 5 bases in between. Per the germline V gene, CDR1 is SGDLS and CDR2 is YYNGEE. DNA for the CDR3: TGTGCCAGCAGCGTAGGACTTCAAGAGACCCAGTACTTC. Translated: CASSVGLQETQYF. Combining the CDR3 with reference TRBV9 and TRBJ2-5 gives the whole variable domain DSGVTQTPKHLITATGQRVTLRCSPRSGDLSVYWYQQSLDQGLQFLIQYYNGEERAKGNILERFSAQQFPDLHSELNLSSLELGDSALYFCASSVGLQETQYFGPGTRLLVL.

In its sample, this clone was seen once. The rearrangement joins TRBV5-4 to TRBJ2-3, with 7 bases fitting TRBD2. CDR3 size: 14 residues. V was pared by 4 bases and J by 2 bases, with 4 bases of the junction left unmatched. Germline-derived CDR1 and CDR2 are SGHNT and YYREEE (reference sequence). CDR3 DNA sequence: TGTGCCAGCAGCCCGGGGGACTACACAGATACGCAGTATTTT. Residues: CASSPGDYTDTQYF.

The V and J genes are TRBV9 and TRBJ2-3; 8 positions match TRBD2. Germline trimming cut 3 bases from V and 1 base from J; bases unmatched to any gene: 4. Per the germline V gene, CDR1 is SGDLS and CDR2 is YYNGEE. This CDR3 spans 15 amino acids. The CDR3 DNA reads TGTGCCAGCAGCGCGTCGACTAGCGGCACAGATACGCAGTATTTT. Translating it yields CASSASTSGTDTQYF.

The genes are TRBV2 and TRBJ2-7; possibly TRBD2 for D (5 bases). Germline assignment: CDR1 SNHLY and CDR2 FYNNEI. This CDR3 contains 10 residues. The V and J ends lost 7 bases and 7 bases respectively, with 8 bases between them. This CDR3 reads CASKRVEQYF. For the CDR3, the DNA is TGTGCCAGCAAGAGGGTTGAGCAGTACTTC.